This T cell receptor (beta chain) was profiled in a study of Tregs in tolerant kidney transplant recipients. Related graft donors supplied nonmyeloablative bone marrow transplants, and mixed chimerism was transient. Unstimulated regulatory T cells (CD4+CD25+CD127-), CD4+CD25- non-regulatory cells, CD4 and CD8 cells were FACS-sorted from thawed PBMCs. Notes on this clone: Its antigen remains unidentified.

The table came from immunoSEQ multiplex PCR; TCRdb's copy has only in-frame clones and leaves some out. The data hold nearly 50,000 clones, with approximately 89% observed a single time. Study-wide results and limits: This study did not directly address biological reproducibility. Tolerant patients' donor-specific Tregs expanded beyond overall Tregs, suggesting antigen-driven growth. Changing PCR primers prevented nucleotide comparison between some patients' samples.

CDR3 length equals 14 residues. After removal of 3 bases from V and 1 base from J, the junction contained 3 bases not matched to a gene. Germline loops: CDR1 MNHEY, CDR2 SMNVEV (reference sequence). The input for sequencing was CD8+ T cells from blood (PBMCs), taken 12 months after the transplant. The TCR comes from a human patient who received a combined kidney and bone marrow transplant. Some T cells may have come from the graft donor. The rearrangement joins TRBV27 to TRBJ2-7; 7 bases agree with TRBD1. The CDR3: CASSFQDRSYEQYF. The CDR3 DNA sequence: TGTGCCAGCAGTTTTCAGGACAGGTCCTACGAGCAGTACTTC.